This T cell receptor beta chain was sequenced in a study of blood T cell repertoires in COVID-19. This clone has only a few counts. The CDR3 has 14 residues. V lost 5 bases, J lost 1 base, and 9 bases lay in between. Germline V CDR1 and CDR2: MNHEY, SVGEGT. Profiled with immunoSEQ multiplex PCR; TCRdb holds only in-frame clones, not every one. This table holds around 23,000 clones, more than 75% found once. This clonotype was sampled from a man aged 50 or older with active COVID-19. Source material: peripheral blood. This chain connects TRBV6-2 or TRBV6-3 to TRBJ1-5, with a possible D match to TRBD1 (5 bases). The CDR3 bases are TGTGCCAGCAGTCTTCAGGGAAGCAATCAGCCCCAGCATTTT. The encoded protein is CASSLQGSNQPQHF.